A selection of T cell receptor beta chains follows, all from one sample in a study of blood T cell repertoires in COVID-19. Using immunoSEQ multiplex PCR, the repertoire was profiled, and TCRdb retains in-frame clones only, with some absent. The data show fewer than 70,000 clones, more than 85% seen once. The sequencing input was peripheral blood. These receptors originate from a man aged 50 to 59 with active COVID-19. Both conserved end residues are part of each CDR3. D genes are given only for firm matches. Rows may omit the clone size; those that give it use once, few, many or a size class.

clone size,V gene,D gene,J gene,CDR3 DNA,CDR3 protein
NA,TRBV28,TRBD1,TRBJ1-1,TGTGCCAGCAGTTCCCCGACAGGGGGCTACACTGAAGCTTTCTTT,CASSSPTGGYTEAFF
NA,TRBV18,NA,TRBJ2-1,TGTGCCAGCTCACCACTGGGAAAGGGAGGCCAATCCTACAATGAGCAGTTCTTC,CASSPLGKGGQSYNEQFF
NA,TRBV28,TRBD2,TRBJ2-2,TGTGCCAGCAGGTGGGGGACTAGGACCGGGGAGCTGTTTTTT,CASRWGTRTGELFF
NA,TRBV7-7,TRBD1,TRBJ2-1,TGTGCTAGCAGCCCCTTTACCGGGACAGGTGGCCCCTACAATGAGCAGTTCTTC,CASSPFTGTGGPYNEQFF
NA,TRBV7-7,TRBD2,TRBJ2-5,TGTGCCAGCAGTATGTCTAGCGGGAGTCACGAGACCCAGTACTTC,CASSMSSGSHETQYF
NA,TRBV7-3,TRBD2,TRBJ2-3,TGTGCCAGCAGCTTAACAGGACTAGCGGGGGGAAGCACAGATACGCAGTATTTT,CASSLTGLAGGSTDTQYF
once,TRBV3-1/TRBV3-2,NA,TRBJ1-1,TGTGCCAGCAGCCAGGAGGATCGGAACACTGAAGCTTTCTTT,CASSQEDRNTEAFF
NA,TRBV7-2,TRBD2,TRBJ2-6,TGTGCCAGCAGCTTAGCTGCTAGCGGGGCTGGGGCCAACGTCCTGACTTTC,CASSLAASGAGANVLTF
NA,TRBV5-1,TRBD1,TRBJ2-4,TGCGCCAGCAGCGGGGGACAGGAGGGGAACATTCAGTACTTC,CASSGGQEGNIQYF
NA,TRBV5-6,TRBD1,TRBJ1-1,TGTGCCAGCAGCGTGGACAGGGTAACTGAAGCTTTCTTT,CASSVDRVTEAFF
NA,TRBV9,NA,TRBJ2-7,TGTGCCAGCAGCGTAGACCCAGGCGACGAGCAGTACTTC,CASSVDPGDEQYF
NA,TRBV11-2,NA,TRBJ1-2,TGTGCCAGCAGCTTAGGGCAGGGCGGGAGCTATGGCTACACCTTC,CASSLGQGGSYGYTF
NA,TRBV11-3,NA,TRBJ2-7,TGTGCCAGCAGCCTACAAGGGGGCTACGAGCAGTACTTC,CASSLQGGYEQYF
NA,TRBV5-1,NA,TRBJ1-5,TGCGCCAGCAGCTTGACAGGGATGAATCAGCCCCAGCATTTT,CASSLTGMNQPQHF
once,TRBV5-1,NA,TRBJ2-2,TGCGCCAGCAGACGGGGAGGCACCGGGGAGCTGTTTTTT,CASRRGGTGELFF
NA,TRBV28,TRBD2,TRBJ2-3,TGTGCCAGCAGTCCCGCGGGGGGGCGCACAGATACGCAGTATTTT,CASSPAGGRTDTQYF
NA,TRBV5-1,NA,TRBJ1-6,TGCGCCAGCAGCCAACCCACAGGGTTGGGGGATTCACCCCTCCACTTT,CASSQPTGLGDSPLHF
NA,TRBV19,NA,TRBJ2-7,TGTGCCAGTAGTCTGACAGATTTCTCCTACGAGCAGTACTTC,CASSLTDFSYEQYF
NA,TRBV27,NA,TRBJ2-2,TGTGCCAGCAGTTTATGGGGCGGGGCTTTTACCGGGGAGCTGTTTTTT,CASSLWGGAFTGELFF
NA,TRBV6-6,NA,TRBJ1-5,TGTGCCAGCATAGCGGGGATCAGCAATCAGCCCCAGCATTTT,CASIAGISNQPQHF
NA,TRBV18,NA,TRBJ2-7,TGTGCCAGCTCACCACAGGGGTATCGCGAGCAGTACTTC,CASSPQGYREQYF
few,TRBV7-9,TRBD1,TRBJ1-2,TGTGCCAGCAGCTACCGGGACAGCTATGGCTACACCTTC,CASSYRDSYGYTF